This T cell receptor beta chain emerged from a study of blood T cell repertoires in COVID-19. About the study: Both acute and convalescent COVID-19 samples were obtained from the United States, Italy and Spain.

In the authors' methods: Reference gene primer amplification in the assay estimated nucleated cell counts. Sequencing was performed with immunoSEQ multiplex PCR; in TCRdb, only in-frame clones are kept and a portion is missing. That table gives V, J and clone size, and the DNA gave D and trimming. Of roughly 200,000 clones listed, around four fifths are singletons. Germline CDR1 is WSHSY and CDR2 is SAAADI. V shed 9 bases and J 2 bases; nucleotides not matched to a gene: 5. There are 13 residues in the CDR3. The J gene is TRBJ2-7, the V gene TRBV10-2; 9 bases are a match to TRBD2. Sequenced: peripheral blood. The source of this sequence is a man aged 40-49 years with active or convalescent COVID-19. The CDR3, as DNA: TGCGCCAGTATGGCGGGAGGGACCTACGAGCAGTACTTC. Translating gives CASMAGGTYEQYF.